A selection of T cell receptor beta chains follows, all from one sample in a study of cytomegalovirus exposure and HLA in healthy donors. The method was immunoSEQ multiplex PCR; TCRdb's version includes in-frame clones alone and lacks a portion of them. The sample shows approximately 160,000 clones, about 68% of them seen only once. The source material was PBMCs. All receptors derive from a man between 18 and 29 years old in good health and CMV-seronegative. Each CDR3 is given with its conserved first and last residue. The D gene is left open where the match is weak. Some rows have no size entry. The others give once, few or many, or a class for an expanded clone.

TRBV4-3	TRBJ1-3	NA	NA	TGCGCCAGCAGCCCCTCACTTCGAGCGGGCGGAAACACCATATATTTT	CASSPSLRAGGNTIYF
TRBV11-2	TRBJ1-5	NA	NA	TGTGCCAGCAGCTTGGCCCCCCGTCAGCCCCAGCATTTT	CASSLAPRQPQHF
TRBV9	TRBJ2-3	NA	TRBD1	TGTGCCAGCACCCGAGGGGGCACGAAGACAGATACGCAGTATTTT	CASTRGGTKTDTQYF
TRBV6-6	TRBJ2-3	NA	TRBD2	TGTGCCAGCAGCCCGCCCTTGAACGGGGGGACGCAGTATTTT	CASSPPLNGGTQYF
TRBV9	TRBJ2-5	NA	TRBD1	TGTGCCAGCACCTTAGGGGGCGGTCAAGAGACCCAGTACTTC	CASTLGGGQETQYF
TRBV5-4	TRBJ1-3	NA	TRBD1	TGTGCCAGCAGCTCGGAACAGGGGCCTGGAAACACCATATATTTT	CASSSEQGPGNTIYF
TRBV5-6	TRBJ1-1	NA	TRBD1	TGTGCCAGCAGACAGGTCCCCCGGGACAGTGAAGCTTTCTTT	CASRQVPRDSEAFF
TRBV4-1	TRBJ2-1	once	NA	TGCGCCAGCAGCCAAGAACTAGGCTACAATGAGCAGTTCTTC	CASSQELGYNEQFF
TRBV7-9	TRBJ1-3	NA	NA	TGTGCCAGCAGCCCGCTAGAGTTCCCCCACACCATATATTTT	CASSPLEFPHTIYF
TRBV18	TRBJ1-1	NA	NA	TGTGCCAGCTCACCACCGACAGACGAGACCGAAGCTTTCTTT	CASSPPTDETEAFF
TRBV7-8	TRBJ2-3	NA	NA	TGTGCCAGCAGCTCCGGGTACACAGATACGCAGTATTTT	CASSSGYTDTQYF
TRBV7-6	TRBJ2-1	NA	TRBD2	TGTGCCAGCAGCTTTACACCTAGCGGGAGCAATGAGCAGTTCTTC	CASSFTPSGSNEQFF
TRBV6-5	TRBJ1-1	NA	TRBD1	TGTGCCAGCAGCTACCTGGACAGGGGCACTGAAGCTTTCTTT	CASSYLDRGTEAFF
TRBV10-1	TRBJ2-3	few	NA	TGCGCCAGCAGTGGACAGACAGATACGCAGTATTTT	CASSGQTDTQYF
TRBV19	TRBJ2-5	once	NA	TGTGCCAGTAGTATTACAGCATCCCAAGAGACCCAGTACTTC	CASSITASQETQYF
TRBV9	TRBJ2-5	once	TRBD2	TGTGCCAGCAGCGTAGAAGGGCGGGGGGCCGCGGACCTTCAGACCCAGTACTTC	CASSVEGRGAADLQTQYF
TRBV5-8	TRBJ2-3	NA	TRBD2	TGTGCCAGCAGCCAGGGGACTAGCGGGCCAGATACGCAGTATTTT	CASSQGTSGPDTQYF
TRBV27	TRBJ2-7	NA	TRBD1	TGTGCCAGCAGCCTAGGGGGCGGACTTTACTCCTACGAGCAGTACTTC	CASSLGGGLYSYEQYF
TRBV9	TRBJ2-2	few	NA	TGTGCCAGCAGCGTAGGACAAACCTCAGGCGGGGAGCTGTTTTTT	CASSVGQTSGGELFF
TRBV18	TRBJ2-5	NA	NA	TGTGCCAGCTCACCTTTCTCTACTCGGGAAACCCAGTACTTC	CASSPFSTRETQYF
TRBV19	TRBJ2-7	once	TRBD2	TGTGCCAGTAAGGGGGCGGCTAGCGGGAGCTACGAGCAGTACTTC	CASKGAASGSYEQYF
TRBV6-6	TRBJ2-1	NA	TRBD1	TGTGCCAGCACCCGCGGGACAGGAAAGAAAAATGAGCAGTTCTTC	CASTRGTGKKNEQFF
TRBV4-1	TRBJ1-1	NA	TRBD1	TGCGCCAGCAGGCGGACAGGGATGGTCACTGAAGCTTTCTTT	CASRRTGMVTEAFF
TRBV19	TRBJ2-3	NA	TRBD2	TGTGCCAGTAGTCTCGTGACTAGCCCAGATACGCAGTATTTT	CASSLVTSPDTQYF
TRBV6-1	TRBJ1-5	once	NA	TGTGCCAGCAGTGCAAATCAGCCCCAGCATTTT	CASSANQPQHF
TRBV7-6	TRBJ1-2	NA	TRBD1	TGTGCCAGCAGCTTAACCCCGGACAGGGGAAGCGGCTACACCTTC	CASSLTPDRGSGYTF
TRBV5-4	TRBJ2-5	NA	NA	TGTGCCAGCAGCTTGGGTCCCAGGTTGACGGCCTCCGAGACCCAGTACTTC	CASSLGPRLTASETQYF
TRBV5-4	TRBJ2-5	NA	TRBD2	TGTGCCAGCAGCTTGCCACTAGCGGGAGGAGGAGAGACCCAGTACTTC	CASSLPLAGGGETQYF
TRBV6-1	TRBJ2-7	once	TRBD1	TGTGCCAGCAGTCTTTCGGGACAGGACTCCTACGAGCAGTACTTC	CASSLSGQDSYEQYF
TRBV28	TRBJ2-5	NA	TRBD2	TGTGCCAGCAGTTTAGGACTAGCGGAGCCCCAGTACTTC	CASSLGLAEPQYF
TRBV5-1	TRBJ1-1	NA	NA	TGCGCCAGCAGCTTGGCCCAAACAGTGAACACTGAAGCTTTCTTT	CASSLAQTVNTEAFF
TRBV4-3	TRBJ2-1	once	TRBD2	TGCGCCAGCAGCCATGGCGGCGGGAGGGGAGAAAATGAGCAGTTCTTC	CASSHGGGRGENEQFF
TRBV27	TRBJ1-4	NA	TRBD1	TGTGCCAGCAGTCCCGGGGACAGGGTAGGAGAAAAACTGTTTTTT	CASSPGDRVGEKLFF
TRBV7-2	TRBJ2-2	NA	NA	TGTGCCAGCAGTACCCCAGTCGGGGACACCGGGGAGCTGTTTTTT	CASSTPVGDTGELFF
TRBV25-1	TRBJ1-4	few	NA	TGTGCCAGCAGTGGGTCGCAGGGCGGTGAAAAACTGTTTTTT	CASSGSQGGEKLFF